This T cell receptor (beta chain) was captured by sequencing in a study of blood T cell repertoires in COVID-19 (dated by TCRdb to about 2020). A note on the overall study: The collaborator samples originated in the United States, Italy and Spain and spanned the acute and convalescent phases of COVID-19. The prospective study material was composed of cDNA or gDNA derived from T cells, B-cell-depleted T cells, or PBMCs. The dataset comprised deeply sampled blood TCRbeta repertoires from subjects exposed to, actively infected with, or recovered from COVID-19. The repertoires were released in a freely available public database meant as a resource for research on the immune response to SARS-CoV-2. Samples were obtained from the ongoing ImmuneRACE study (first 160 participants) and from about 1,300 subjects provided by 6 global collaborators. Sample metadata almost always included a de-identified subject ID, COVID-19 status, age in years and sex. Where available, HLA class I and class II types were obtained from metadata supplied by the sample provider rather than from assay-based typing.

Broad study findings and their caveats: How much clinical and demographic metadata was included differed by source and by participant, and the metadata was provided uncurated.

In the prospective study, participants were about 18 to 95 years old, resided in about two dozen geographic areas of the United States, and were enrolled through a virtual design. In the prospective study, cohorts were assigned on the basis of participant-reported clinical history obtained from a screening survey and a study questionnaire. Recovered participants in ImmuneRACE Cohort 3 were defined as having two consecutive negative NP/OP PCR tests, clearance from a healthcare professional, or resolution of symptoms. Each participant in the prospective study had whole blood, serum and a nasopharyngeal or oropharyngeal swab collected by mobile phlebotomists. Additional blood draws and questionnaires over an approximately two-month period could optionally be provided by prospective study participants. Before DNA extraction, prospective study blood samples were shipped either frozen or at room temperature.

TCRbeta CDR3 regions were amplified from genomic DNA using the immunoSEQ Assay, a bias-controlled multiplex PCR. The authors' analysis ran thus. Nucleated cell counts per sample were estimated from amplification of reference gene primers within the assay. To quantify the absolute abundance of each unique TCRbeta CDR3 rearrangement, sequence reads were collapsed and filtered. Productive Simpson clonality was computed per sample as the square root of Simpson's diversity index over productive rearrangements. The table was pulled from immuneACCESS by TCRdb, which kept in-frame rearrangements only. Such tables lose some clones; where checked, under half of the loss comes from unresolved V genes, and the rest has no known cause. V and J calls and clone size are as listed in that table; D and trimming were resolved from the DNA. The sample includes fewer than 350,000 clones, with roughly 90% observed a single time. The ten most abundant clones make up about 1% of the sample.

The CDR3, from cysteine to phenylalanine, totals 15 residues. This entry keeps only the CDR3 DNA: 45 bases, framed from base 1. At the junction V is shortened by 0 bases and J by 3 bases, with 11 bases in between. The germline V gene sets CDR1 to SGHVS and CDR2 to FNYEAQ. As regards this clone: The antigen this receptor binds is unknown. No base quality information exists; no much larger clone differs at one position.

The chain was built from TRBV7-6 and TRBJ1-2; a weak D assignment points to TRBD1 (6 bases agree). Sequenced input: PBMCs or T cells enriched from blood (not recorded which). The receptor was isolated from a woman aged 25 to 45 who had recovered from COVID-19. CDR3 region: CASSLAAGEDYGYTF. The DNA is as follows: TGTGCCAGCAGCTTAGCGGCAGGGGAAGACTATGGCTACACCTTC. Reference TRBV7-6 and TRBJ1-2 genes cover what lies past the CDR3, so the full variable domain is GAGVSQSPRYKVTKRGQDVALRCDPISGHVSLYWYRQALGQGPEFLTYFNYEAQQDKSGLPNDRFSAERPEGSISTLTIQRTEQRDSAMYRCASSLAAGEDYGYTFGSGTRLTVV.